What follows are 5 T cell receptor beta chains derived from one specimen sequenced in a study of T cells in Graves' hyperthyroidism and ophthalmopathy. Amplification of TCR beta CDR3 regions used RNA as the template. The HTBI primer set drove a first-round RT-PCR of the TCR CDR3. TCRdb re-analysed the multiplex PCR reads in MiXCR, keeping a single row per CDR3 protein. This sample has 750,000 to 900,000 distinct CDR3 sequences; about 38% occur once, and the top ten carry approximately 10%. Sequencing used blood. The receptors shown here come from a young man with Graves' hyperthyroidism.

J is TRBJ2-2 and V is TRBV7-9; the match to TRBD2 covers 7 bases. In germline, CDR1 is SEHNR, CDR2 FQNEAQ (reference sequence). J gave up 6 bases and V 2 bases, and 12 bases lay outside the gene matches. The CDR3 consists of 17 residues. The CDR3 loop is CASSLPSLTGGAGELFF. DNA of the CDR3: TGTGCCAGCAGCTTACCCTCCCTAACGGGAGGTGCCGGGGAGCTGTTTTTT. Drawing the rest from reference TRBV7-9 and TRBJ2-2, the complete variable domain is DTGVSQNPRHKITKRGQNVTFRCDPISEHNRLYWYRQTLGQGPEFLTYFQNEAQLEKSRLLSDRFSAERPKGSFSTLEIQRTEQGDSAMYLCASSLPSLTGGAGELFFGEGSRLTVL.

The sample holds a few counts of this clonotype. CDR3 sequence reads: CASSGPVPTEAFF. The DNA of the CDR3 is TGTGCCAGCAGCGGGCCCGTACCGACAGAAGCTTTCTTT. J is TRBJ1-1 and V is TRBV5-6; D is undetermined. The CDR3 totals 13 residues. Deletions cut 4 bases from V and 8 bases from J, with 15 bases between. In germline, CDR1 is SGHDT, CDR2 YYEEEE. Drawing the rest from reference TRBV5-6 and TRBJ1-1, the complete variable domain is DAGVTQSPTHLIKTRGQQVTLRCSPKSGHDTVSWYQQALGQGPQFIFQYYEEEERQRGNFPDRFSGHQFPNYSSELNVNALLLGDSALYLCASSGPVPTEAFFGQGTRLTVV.

Details on this clonotype: It may be a read error: a sequence one base away is much more abundant. V usage is TRBV9 and J usage is TRBJ2-5, with D uncertain. Germline V CDR1 and CDR2: SGDLS, YYNGEE. The CDR3 is 13 amino acids. The CDR3 protein is CASGVVPAETQYF. The CDR3 DNA is TGTGCCAGCGGCGTAGTGCCCGCGGAGACCCAGTACTTC.

The CDR3: CASSLGPGQGTYEQYF. The CDR3 bases are TGTGCCAGCAGCTTAGGACCGGGACAGGGAACGTACGAGCAGTACTTC. The V gene is TRBV7-2, the J gene TRBJ2-7, with 9 nucleotides matching TRBD1. CDR3 size: 16 residues. J was trimmed by 4 bases and V by 1 base; bases with no gene match: 8. Germline V CDR1 and CDR2: SGHTA, FQGNSA.

This sequence joins TRBV29-1 and TRBJ2-2; tentatively, D is TRBD2 (5 bases). Trimming took off 2 bases at V and 6 bases at J, with 19 bases between the two ends. Germline CDR1 reads SQVTM; CDR2 reads ANQGSEA. This CDR3 contains 16 residues. The CDR3 DNA follows: TGCAGCGTTGAAATGGCGGGTCTTCGCCGACCCGGGGAGCTGTTTTTT. Translation gives CSVEMAGLRRPGELFF.